The 32 T cell receptor beta chains in this list originate from one sample, sequenced in a study of breast tumors, draining lymph nodes, adjacent tissues. TCRdb called the multiplex PCR reads again in MiXCR, with one record for every CDR3 protein. The profile shows around 12,000 distinct CDR3 sequences, just over 70% of them singletons. What was sequenced was tumor-adjacent breast tissue. Source of these receptors: a female donor with breast cancer. Some clones in this sample may be carry-over from other donors' samples.

This clonotype was seen many times. The rearrangement uses TRBV12-5 and TRBJ2-7; no clear D gene. The V end lost 3 bases, the J end lost 6 bases, and 6 bases lay between the germline ends. The germline CDR1 and CDR2 sequences are LGHNT and FRNRAP. The CDR3 covers 11 residues. CDR3 sequence reads: CASGFRSEQYF. CDR3 nucleotides: TGTGCTAGTGGTTTTCGGTCCGAGCAGTACTTC.

The chain links TRBV6-1 to TRBJ1-2; TRBD1 is a possible D gene (6 bases). This CDR3 comprises 15 residues. The germline gives CDR1 MNHNS, CDR2 SASEGT. With 4 bases removed from V and 4 bases from J, the gap between germline ends came to 16 bases. The CDR3 is CASSVQGQGGYGYTF. DNA of the CDR3: TGTGCCAGCAGTGTTCAGGGGCAAGGAGGCTATGGCTACACCTTC.

The chain links TRBV20-1 to TRBJ2-3; 7 bases fit TRBD2. J was trimmed by 3 bases and V by 7 bases; bases with no gene match: 4. CDR3 length: 12 residues. Germline V lookup: CDR1 DFQATT, CDR2 SNEGSKA (reference sequence). CDR3 coding DNA: TGCAGTGGGGCGGGAGAAACAGATACGCAGTATTTT. Residues: CSGAGETDTQYF.

The chain couples TRBV5-4 to TRBJ2-7; 7 bases match TRBD1. The CDR3 has 16 amino acids. The V gene end was trimmed by 0 bases and the J gene end by 2 bases; junction bases not matched to a gene: 8. Per the germline V gene, CDR1 is SGHNT and CDR2 is YYREEE (reference sequence). CDR3 sequence reads: CASSLGGGQATYEQYF. Here the CDR3 DNA reads TGTGCCAGCAGCTTGGGAGGCGGACAGGCGACCTACGAGCAGTACTTC.

This clonotype was counted ten times or more. CDR3 coding DNA: TGTGCCAGCAGCTTTGCCGGGACAGCGAATTCACCCCTCCACTTT. Its translation: CASSFAGTANSPLHF. V and J are TRBV6-2 or TRBV6-3 and TRBJ1-6, with 7 bases aligning to TRBD1. Germline CDR1 MNHEY, CDR2 SVGEGT. This CDR3 has 15 residues. V was clipped by 6 bases and J by 7 bases; unmatched bases: 9.

The chain combines TRBV6-6 with TRBJ1-4, with D hard to call. The germline V gene encodes CDR1 MNHNY and CDR2 SVGAGI (reference sequence). CDR3 length: 14 amino acids. The V and J ends lost 7 bases and 4 bases respectively, with 13 bases between them. The CDR3 DNA sequence: TGTGCCAGCACCTCGGCAGGTCTTAATGAAAAACTGTTTTTT. It encodes CASTSAGLNEKLFF.

The rearrangement links TRBV9 to TRBJ2-3; the D call may be TRBD1 or TRBD2 (5 bases each). The CDR3 is made up of 15 amino acids. Germline V gene sequence: CDR1 SGDLS, CDR2 YYNGEE. The V end lost 4 bases, the J end lost 4 bases, and 16 bases lay between the germline ends. DNA of the CDR3: TGTGCCAGCAGCACCCAGGGAGCCTTCGCAGATACGCAGTATTTT. As protein: CASSTQGAFADTQYF.

The chain employs TRBV29-1 and TRBJ2-7; D assignment may be TRBD1 or TRBD2 (5 bases each). V lost 2 bases and J 1 base, leaving 9 bases between the germline ends. The germline V gene has CDR1 SQVTM and CDR2 ANQGSEA. This CDR3 has 13 residues. The CDR3, as DNA: TGCAGCGTTGAATCCGGGGCATCCTACGAGCAGTACTTC. It specifies CSVESGASYEQYF.

With regard to this clonotype: The junction shows a germline mismatch at one end, possibly a read error. This chain connects TRBV20-1 to TRBJ2-1, with a weak D call TRBD2 (6 bases). Per germline, CDR1 DFQATT and CDR2 SNEGSKA (reference sequence). The CDR3 length is 15 residues. The CDR3 DNA reads TGCAGTGCTAGAGTGTCCCCAGGCGGGAATAATGAGCAGTTCTTT. It codes for CSARVSPGGNNEQFF.

DNA for the CDR3: TGCGCCAGCAGAAGGCAAGCGGGAGACATTGCCTACGAGCAGTACTTC. Translation gives CASRRQAGDIAYEQYF. The rearrangement links TRBV5-1 to TRBJ2-7, with 8 bases fitting TRBD2. Germline-derived CDR1 and CDR2 are SGHRS and YFSETQ. Trimming removed 5 bases from V and 2 bases from J; junction bases left unmatched: 12. The CDR3 covers 16 residues.

Regarding this clonotype: The junction departs from germline at one end; a sequencing error may be responsible. The chain joins TRBV14 to TRBJ1-2, with D maybe TRBD1 (5 bases). The CDR3 runs to 13 residues. Germline lookup yields CDR1 SGHDN and CDR2 FVKESK. The CDR3 coding sequence is TGTGCCAGCAGCCAAGATTTCTTCGGGACTTCCGTCTTC. Its protein is CASSQDFFGTSVF.

The rearrangement joins TRBV7-2 to TRBJ2-3, with TRBD2 matching 10 bases. The CDR3 consists of 15 residues. The ends lost 3 bases at V and 0 bases at J; junction bases unmatched: 0. Germline lookup yields CDR1 SGHTA and CDR2 FQGNSA. The CDR3 region is CASSLTSGSTDTQYF. CDR3 in DNA: TGTGCCAGCAGCTTGACTAGCGGGAGCACAGATACGCAGTATTTT.

This clonotype qualifies as medium-sized (0.01 to 0.1%). The chain carries TRBV29-1 and TRBJ1-5, with 8 bases that match TRBD1. CDR1 is SQVTM, CDR2 ANQGSEA, per germline. The CDR3 contains 13 residues. V lost 4 bases, J lost 1 base, and 0 bases stayed unmatched. DNA for the CDR3: TGCAGCGTTGCAGGGGGCAGCAATCAGCCCCAGCATTTT. Translation: CSVAGGSNQPQHF.

The chain has TRBV18 and TRBJ2-7; D might be TRBD1 (6 bases). This CDR3 spans 12 amino acids. Germline assignment: CDR1 KGHSH and CDR2 LQKENI. Between the trimmed V and J ends, which lost 2 bases and 5 bases, there was a span of 7 bases. CDR3 DNA sequence: TGTGCCAGCTCACCAGGGGGCGACGAGCAGTACTTC. Translation gives CASSPGGDEQYF.

This clonotype is medium-sized (0.01 to 0.1%) in the sample. This chain joins TRBV12-3 or TRBV12-4 and TRBJ2-3; the D gene is possibly TRBD1 (6 bases). The ends were cut back, 6 bases at V and 6 bases at J, with 7 bases in the middle. The CDR3 consists of 11 residues. As DNA, the CDR3 is TGTGCCAGCAGAAGGGGGGATACGCAGTATTTT. Protein product: CASRRGDTQYF.

This rearrangement joins TRBV10-3 to TRBJ2-3; tentatively, D is TRBD1 (8 bases). V lost 4 bases and J lost 5, with 13 bases in between. Germline lookup yields CDR1 ENHRY and CDR2 SYGVKD. This CDR3 is 14 amino acids long. CDR3 amino acids: CAISVQGEGDTQYF. The DNA of the CDR3 is TGTGCCATCAGTGTACAGGGGGAGGGAGATACGCAGTATTTT.

In its sample, this clonotype is medium-sized. The J gene is TRBJ2-1, the V gene TRBV11-3; the D gene is possibly TRBD2 (6 bases). V gave up 4 bases and J gave up 12 bases, with 19 bases separating them. This CDR3 has 14 residues. Germline values: CDR1 SGHNT, CDR2 YENEEA. The CDR3 loop reads CASSSRDLSIVQFF. DNA of the CDR3: TGTGCCAGCAGCTCCCGGGACTTATCCATAGTGCAGTTCTTC.

The chain couples TRBV7-2 to TRBJ2-2; D unresolved. The CDR3 totals 13 residues. CDR1 is SGHTA and CDR2 is FQGNSA in the germline V gene. V shed 5 bases and J shed 2 bases, with 6 bases lying between them. CDR3 sequence: CASSPSNTGELFF. In DNA, the CDR3 is TGTGCCAGCAGCCCCAGTAACACCGGGGAGCTGTTTTTT.

The rearrangement joins TRBV29-1 to TRBJ2-1; D unresolved. Germline CDR1 is SQVTM and CDR2 is ANQGSEA. V was trimmed by 6 bases and J by 8 bases, leaving 20 bases between them. This CDR3 spans 14 amino acids. The CDR3 DNA is TGCAGCGTAACCTTAGTGCAGCTAACCGATGAGCAGTTCTTC. This sequence encodes CSVTLVQLTDEQFF.

This clonotype was picked up one time. The junction and the germline gene differ at one end; a read error may be behind it. The chain carries TRBV5-6 and TRBJ2-7; 8 bases line up with TRBD2. Germline CDR1 reads SGHDT; CDR2 reads YYEEEE. The CDR3 length is 16 residues. DNA for the CDR3: TGTGCCAGCAGCTTGGCCGGCGGGAGGCTCTCCTACGGGCAGTACTTC. This gives the protein CASSLAGGRLSYGQYF.

The chain uses TRBV2 and TRBJ2-2; 10 nucleotides match TRBD1. V trimming: 3 bases; J trimming: 4 bases; junction bases outside the gene matches: 2. Germline CDR1 and CDR2: SNHLY and FYNNEI. This CDR3 is 15 amino acids long. CDR3 sequence: CASSEGQGLTGELFF. CDR3 DNA sequence: TGTGCCAGCAGTGAGGGACAGGGGCTCACCGGGGAGCTGTTTTTT.

Here the CDR3 DNA reads TGTGCCAGCAGTGAAAGGGGGGGACTAGCGGGGTTTAACACCGGGGAGCTGTTTTTT. Translated, it gives CASSERGGLAGFNTGELFF. The chain employs TRBV2 and TRBJ2-2, with 13 nucleotides matching TRBD2. Germline assignment: CDR1 SNHLY and CDR2 FYNNEI. The trim removed 2 bases at V and 2 bases at J, leaving 8 bases unmatched. The length of the CDR3 is 19 residues.

The chain combines TRBV28 with TRBJ2-3; TRBD2 is a possible D gene (5 bases). The germline CDR1 and CDR2 sequences are MDHEN and SYDVKM. This CDR3 spans 15 amino acids. V shed 2 bases and J shed 1 base, with 10 bases lying between them. The DNA for the CDR3 is TGTGCCAGCAGTTTAGGTGGAGGTGGCACAGATACGCAGTATTTT. Translation gives CASSLGGGGTDTQYF. Combining the CDR3 with reference TRBV28 and TRBJ2-3 gives the whole variable domain DVKVTQSSRYLVKRTGEKVFLECVQDMDHENMFWYRQDPGLGLRLIYFSYDVKMKEKGDIPEGYSVSREKKERFSLILESASTNQTSMYLCASSLGGGGTDTQYFGPGTRLTVL.

V gene TRBV5-1 combines with J gene TRBJ1-2; 9 nucleotides align to TRBD1. The V gene's germline CDR1 is SGHRS and CDR2 YFSETQ. V dropped 0 bases and J dropped 4; count of bases not matched to a gene: 10. CDR3 length equals 17 residues. DNA for the CDR3: TGCGCCAGCAGCTTGGGCCACCCGGGACAGGGTGGCTATGGCTACACCTTC. Its translation: CASSLGHPGQGGYGYTF.

This clonotype is labeled large. The chain uses TRBV12-3 or TRBV12-4 and TRBJ2-2; 9 bases fit TRBD1. The ends lost 4 bases at V and 5 bases at J; junction bases unmatched: 8. The length of the CDR3 is 16 residues. CDR3 nucleotide sequence: TGTGCCAGCAGTTGGACCGGGACAGGGCTGACCGGGGAGCTGTTTTTT. It codes for CASSWTGTGLTGELFF.

CDR3: CSAPDRGQGGYYNEQFF. Here the CDR3 DNA reads TGCAGTGCCCCGGACAGGGGGCAGGGGGGCTACTACAATGAGCAGTTCTTC. This chain joins TRBV20-1 and TRBJ2-1, with 11 positions matching TRBD1. Germline assignment: CDR1 DFQATT and CDR2 SNEGSKA (reference sequence). CDR3 length equals 17 residues. V lost 6 bases, J lost 3 bases, and 13 bases stayed unmatched.

The chain employs TRBV28 and TRBJ2-1; a weak D match, TRBD2 (6 bases). Germline V CDR1 and CDR2: MDHEN, SYDVKM. V lost 6 bases and J lost 12, with 12 bases in between. The CDR3 has 11 amino acids. The CDR3 here is CASRTGTSQFF. As DNA, the CDR3 is TGTGCCAGCAGGACCGGGACTTCGCAGTTCTTC.

This clonotype was counted once. The V gene is TRBV19, the J gene TRBJ2-7, with D maybe TRBD2 (5 bases). From germline, CDR1 is LNHDA and CDR2 SQIVND (reference sequence). V lost 4 bases to trimming and J lost 5 bases, with 12 bases between them. This CDR3 region has 13 residues. The CDR3 here is CASSRGPVDEQYF. The CDR3 nucleotides are TGTGCCAGTAGTAGAGGGCCAGTAGACGAGCAGTACTTC.

The genes are TRBV18 and TRBJ2-3, with TRBD1 matching 9 bases. Trimming took 4 bases from V and 2 from J; bases not matched to a gene: 4. The length of the CDR3 is 15 residues. Germline CDR1 and CDR2: KGHSH and LQKENI. The CDR3 region has the DNA TGTGCCAGCTCACGAGACAGGGGGGACACAGATACGCAGTATTTT. Translation: CASSRDRGDTDTQYF. Drawing the rest from reference TRBV18 and TRBJ2-3, the complete variable domain is NAGVMQNPRHLVRRRGQEARLRCSPMKGHSHVYWYRQLPEEGLKFMVYLQKENIIDESGMPKERFSAEFPKEGPSILRIQQVVRGDSAAYFCASSRDRGDTDTQYFGPGTRLTVL.

The V gene is TRBV20-1, the J gene TRBJ2-7, with D perhaps matching TRBD2 (6 bases). V was shortened by 5 bases and J by 6 bases, with 14 bases between the two germline ends. Per the germline V gene, CDR1 is DFQATT and CDR2 is SNEGSKA (reference sequence). This CDR3 has 12 amino acids. The CDR3 spells CSAEEGFGEQYF. As DNA, the CDR3 is TGCAGTGCTGAGGAGGGTTTCGGCGAGCAGTACTTC.

The rearrangement links TRBV24-1 to TRBJ2-2; weak D call: TRBD1 (5 bases). Germline V gives CDR1 KGHDR, CDR2 SFDVKD. The germline V and J ends were trimmed by 0 bases and 6 bases, with 7 bases remaining between them. CDR3 length equals 14 residues. CDR3 region: CATSDLQGPGELFF. CDR3 DNA: TGTGCCACCAGTGATTTGCAGGGCCCCGGGGAGCTGTTTTTT.

The rearrangement links TRBV13 to TRBJ2-3, with D perhaps TRBD2 (6 bases). V gave up 2 bases and J gave up 4 bases, with 7 bases separating them. Germline V gene lookup returns CDR1 PRHDT and CDR2 FYEKMQ (reference sequence). The CDR3 totals 13 residues. For the CDR3, the DNA is TGTGCCAGCAGCTTATGGGAGGCAGATACGCAGTATTTT. Protein product: CASSLWEADTQYF. The entire variable domain, with the rest obtained from reference TRBV13 and TRBJ2-3, is as follows: AAGVIQSPRHLIKEKRETATLKCYPIPRHDTVYWYQQGPGQDPQFLISFYEKMQSDKGSIPDRFSAQQFSDYHSELNMSSLELGDSALYFCASSLWEADTQYFGPGTRLTVL.